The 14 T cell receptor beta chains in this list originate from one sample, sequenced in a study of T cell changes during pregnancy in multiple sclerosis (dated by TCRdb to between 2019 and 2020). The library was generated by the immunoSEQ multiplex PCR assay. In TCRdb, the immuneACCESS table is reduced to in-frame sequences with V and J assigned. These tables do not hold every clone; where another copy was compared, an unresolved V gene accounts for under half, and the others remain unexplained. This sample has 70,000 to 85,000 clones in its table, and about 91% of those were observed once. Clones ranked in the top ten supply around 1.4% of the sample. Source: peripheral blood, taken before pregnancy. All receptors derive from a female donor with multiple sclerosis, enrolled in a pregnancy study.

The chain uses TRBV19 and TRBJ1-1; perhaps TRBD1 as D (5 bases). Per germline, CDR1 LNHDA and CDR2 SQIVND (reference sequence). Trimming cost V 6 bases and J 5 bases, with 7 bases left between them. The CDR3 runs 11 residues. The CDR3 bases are TGTGCCAGTAGGAAGGGGACTGAAGCTTTCTTT. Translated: CASRKGTEAFF.

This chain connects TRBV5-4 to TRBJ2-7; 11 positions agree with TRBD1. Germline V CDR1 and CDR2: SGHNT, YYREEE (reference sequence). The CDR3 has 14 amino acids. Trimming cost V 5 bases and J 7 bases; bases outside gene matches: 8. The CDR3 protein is CASRVGQGAREQYF. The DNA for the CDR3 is TGTGCCAGCAGAGTCGGACAGGGGGCGCGGGAGCAGTACTTC.

The CDR3 DNA sequence: TGTGCCAGCAGCCAAGCTCCGGGGGGGACCGGGGAGCTGTTTTTT. Residues: CASSQAPGGTGELFF. The chain has TRBV14 and TRBJ2-2, with 8 bases identical to TRBD2. CDR1 and CDR2 (germline): SGHDN, FVKESK. J lost 5 bases, V lost 1 base, and 3 bases had no gene match. CDR3 length: 15 amino acids.

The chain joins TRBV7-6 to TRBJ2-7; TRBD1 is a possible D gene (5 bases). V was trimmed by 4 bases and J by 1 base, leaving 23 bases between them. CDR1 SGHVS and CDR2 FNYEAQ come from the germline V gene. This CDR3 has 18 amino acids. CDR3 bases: TGTGCCAGCAGCTCGAAGGTTTCTGGGGCAGAGGATTCCTACGAGCAGTACTTC. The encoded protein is CASSSKVSGAEDSYEQYF.

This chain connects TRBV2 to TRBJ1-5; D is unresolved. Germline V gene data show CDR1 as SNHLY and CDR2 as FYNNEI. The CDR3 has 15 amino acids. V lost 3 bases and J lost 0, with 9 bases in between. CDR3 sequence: CASSDGQYSNQPQHF. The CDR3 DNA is TGTGCCAGCAGTGATGGGCAGTATAGCAATCAGCCCCAGCATTTT.

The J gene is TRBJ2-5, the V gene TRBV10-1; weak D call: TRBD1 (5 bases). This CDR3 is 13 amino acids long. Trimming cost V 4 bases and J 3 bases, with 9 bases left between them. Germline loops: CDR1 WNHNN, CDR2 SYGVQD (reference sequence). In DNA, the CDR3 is TGCGCCAGCAGTGGGAAGGGGAAAGAGACCCAGTACTTC. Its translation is CASSGKGKETQYF.

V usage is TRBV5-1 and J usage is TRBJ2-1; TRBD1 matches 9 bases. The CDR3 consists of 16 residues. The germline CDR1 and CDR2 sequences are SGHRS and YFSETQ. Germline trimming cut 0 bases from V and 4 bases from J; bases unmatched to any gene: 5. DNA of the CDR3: TGCGCCAGCAGCTTGGAATGGACAGGGGCTTACAATGAGCAGTTCTTC. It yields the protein CASSLEWTGAYNEQFF.

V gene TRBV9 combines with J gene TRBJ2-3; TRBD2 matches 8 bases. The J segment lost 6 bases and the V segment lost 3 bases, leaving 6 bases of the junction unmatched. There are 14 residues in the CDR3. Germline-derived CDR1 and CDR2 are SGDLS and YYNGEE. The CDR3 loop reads CASSDRGGWDTQYF. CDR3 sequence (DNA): TGTGCCAGCAGCGACCGGGGGGGATGGGATACGCAGTATTTT.

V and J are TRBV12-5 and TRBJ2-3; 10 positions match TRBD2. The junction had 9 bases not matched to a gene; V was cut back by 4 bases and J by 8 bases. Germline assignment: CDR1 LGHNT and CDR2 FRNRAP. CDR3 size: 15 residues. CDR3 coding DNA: TGTGCTAGTGGTTCCTCCGGGACTAGCGTGGGTACGCAGTATTTT. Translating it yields CASGSSGTSVGTQYF.

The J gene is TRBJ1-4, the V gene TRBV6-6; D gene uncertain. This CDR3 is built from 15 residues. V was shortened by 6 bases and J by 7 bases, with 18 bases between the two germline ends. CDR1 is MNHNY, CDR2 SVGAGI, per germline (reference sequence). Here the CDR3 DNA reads TGTGCCAGCAGCCCCCCGGCGGTGGGGAGTGAAAAACTGTTTTTT. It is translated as CASSPPAVGSEKLFF.

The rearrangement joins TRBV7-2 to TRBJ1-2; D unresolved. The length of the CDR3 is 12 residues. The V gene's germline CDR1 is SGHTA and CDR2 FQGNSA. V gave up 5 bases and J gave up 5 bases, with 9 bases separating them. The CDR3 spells CASSHGSYGYTF. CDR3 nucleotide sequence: TGTGCCAGCAGCCACGGGTCGTATGGCTACACCTTC. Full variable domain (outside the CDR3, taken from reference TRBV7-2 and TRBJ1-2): GAGVSQSPSNKVTEKGKDVELRCDPISGHTALYWYRQSLGQGLEFLIYFQGNSAPDKSGLPSDRFSAERTGGSVSTLTIQRTQQEDSAVYLCASSHGSYGYTFGSGTRLTVV.

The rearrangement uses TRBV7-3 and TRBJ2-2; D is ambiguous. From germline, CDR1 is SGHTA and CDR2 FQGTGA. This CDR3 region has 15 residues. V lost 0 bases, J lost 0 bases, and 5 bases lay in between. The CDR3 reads CASSLTRSNTGELFF. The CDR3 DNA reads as TGTGCCAGCAGCTTAACGCGGTCGAACACCGGGGAGCTGTTTTTT.

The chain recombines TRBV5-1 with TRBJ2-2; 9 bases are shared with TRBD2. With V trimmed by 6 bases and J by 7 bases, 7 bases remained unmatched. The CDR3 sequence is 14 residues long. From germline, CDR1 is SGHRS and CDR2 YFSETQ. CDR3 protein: CASTAGGPSGELFF. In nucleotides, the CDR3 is TGCGCCAGCACGGCGGGGGGGCCAAGCGGGGAGCTGTTTTTT.

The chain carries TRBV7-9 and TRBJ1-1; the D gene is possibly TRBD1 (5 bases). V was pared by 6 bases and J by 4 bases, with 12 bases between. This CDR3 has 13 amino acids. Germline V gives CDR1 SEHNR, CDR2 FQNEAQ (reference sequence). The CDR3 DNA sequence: TGTGCCAGCAGTCAGTTCGACAGCACTGAAGCTTTCTTT. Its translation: CASSQFDSTEAFF.